The 27 T cell receptor beta chains listed next were all sequenced from one sample in a study of cytomegalovirus exposure and HLA in healthy donors. Primers for the PCR totalled 60 Vbeta and 13 Jbeta. The table came from immunoSEQ multiplex PCR; TCRdb's copy has only in-frame clones and leaves some out. The sample lists approximately 73,000 clones; less than 75% were seen once. The sample was PBMCs. The receptor source for this set is a man aged 25-40 years in good health and CMV-seropositive.

The CDR3 loop reads CASSLQGGVPDTQYF. The CDR3 DNA reads as TGTGCCAGCAGTCTACAGGGGGGGGTCCCAGATACGCAGTATTTT. This chain connects TRBV7-3 to TRBJ2-3, with D perhaps matching TRBD1 (8 bases). Trimming took 6 bases from V and 4 from J, leaving 17 bases between them. The CDR3 sequence is 15 residues long. Germline V gene data show CDR1 as SGHTA and CDR2 as FQGTGA.

The chain has TRBV6-6 and TRBJ2-1; D may be TRBD2 (7 bases). CDR3 length: 14 amino acids. Between the trimmed V and J ends, which lost 6 bases and 3 bases, there was a span of 12 bases. From germline, CDR1 is MNHNY and CDR2 SVGAGI (reference sequence). The CDR3 is CASRGGEGYNEQFF. In nucleotides, the CDR3 is TGTGCCAGCAGAGGGGGGGAGGGCTACAATGAGCAGTTCTTC.

The chain is built from TRBV30 and TRBJ1-1; D gene uncertain. Germline assignment: CDR1 GTSNPN and CDR2 SVGIG (reference sequence). This CDR3 has 15 amino acids. V lost 0 bases to trimming and J lost 0 bases, with 11 bases between them. CDR3 in DNA: TGTGCCTGGAGTGTACAGATACTTATGAACACTGAAGCTTTCTTT. This codes for CAWSVQILMNTEAFF.

This clone was observed once. The chain links TRBV5-1 to TRBJ2-7; 8 nucleotides match TRBD1. The CDR3 has 13 residues. Germline V gene lookup returns CDR1 SGHRS and CDR2 YFSETQ. V shed 1 base and J 4 bases; nucleotides not matched to a gene: 1. As DNA, the CDR3 is TGCGCCAGCAGCTTGACAGGGGGGTACGAGCAGTACTTC. It specifies CASSLTGGYEQYF.

In its sample, this clone was seen a few times. This rearrangement joins TRBV20-1 to TRBJ2-5; 7 nucleotides agree with TRBD2. The germline gives CDR1 DFQATT, CDR2 SNEGSKA (reference sequence). V trimming: 6 bases; J trimming: 3 bases; junction bases outside the gene matches: 1. The CDR3 has 11 residues. For the CDR3, the DNA is TGCAGTGCAACTAGCGAAGAGACCCAGTACTTC. Its protein product is CSATSEETQYF.

V and J are TRBV5-6 and TRBJ1-1, with D possibly being TRBD1 (5 bases). Trimming removed 0 bases at V and 8 bases at J, with 11 bases between. The CDR3 loop spans 13 amino acids. CDR1 is SGHDT and CDR2 is YYEEEE in the germline V gene. In nucleotides, the CDR3 is TGTGCCAGCAGCTTGGCGGGGGGAGGAGAAGCTTTCTTT. Amino acids: CASSLAGGGEAFF.

V usage is TRBV6-5 and J usage is TRBJ1-6; D is possibly TRBD1 (5 bases). With 5 bases removed from V and 9 bases from J, the gap between germline ends came to 17 bases. The length of the CDR3 is 15 residues. Germline assignment: CDR1 MNHEY and CDR2 SVGAGI. CDR3 protein: CASSVNRLDGSPLHF. The DNA for the CDR3 is TGTGCCAGCAGTGTCAACAGGTTGGATGGTTCACCCCTCCACTTT.

The V call is TRBV7-2, the J call TRBJ2-1; 9 bases are shared with TRBD1. This CDR3 has 15 amino acids. V lost 2 bases to trimming and J lost 2 bases; unmatched junction nucleotides: 1. Germline V gene sequence: CDR1 SGHTA, CDR2 FQGNSA. The DNA of the CDR3 is TGTGCCAGCAGCTTAAACAGGGGGCCCTACAATGAGCAGTTCTTC. As protein: CASSLNRGPYNEQFF.

The chain uses TRBV10-3 and TRBJ1-2, with D perhaps TRBD1 (6 bases). The CDR3 has 15 residues. Germline V gene lookup returns CDR1 ENHRY and CDR2 SYGVKD. The V end lost 10 bases, the J end lost 3 bases, and 21 bases lay between the germline ends. For the CDR3, the DNA is TGTGCCACCAGAAAAACCGGGGGGGCAGACTATGGCTACACCTTC. It codes for CATRKTGGADYGYTF.

This rearrangement joins TRBV5-1 to TRBJ2-1; a possible D gene is TRBD2 (5 bases). The CDR3 is made up of 17 amino acids. CDR1 and CDR2 from the germline V gene are SGHRS and YFSETQ. V shed 2 bases and J shed 4 bases, with 19 bases lying between them. The CDR3 nucleotides read TGCGCCAGCAGCTTTCGGGGATTGGGTCGTAGGTACAATGAGCAGTTCTTC. This gives the protein CASSFRGLGRRYNEQFF.

V and J are TRBV7-7 and TRBJ2-2; 8 nucleotides line up with TRBD2. This CDR3 comprises 14 residues. Germline CDR1 SSHAT, CDR2 FNYEAQ (reference sequence). V lost 5 bases and J lost 5; bases outside the gene matches: 4. In DNA, the CDR3 is TGTGCCAGCAGCCCCGGGACTAGTACCGGGGAGCTGTTTTTT. Translated: CASSPGTSTGELFF.

This clone was observed a few times. The rearrangement links TRBV29-1 to TRBJ2-1; 12 positions match TRBD2. From germline, CDR1 is SQVTM and CDR2 ANQGSEA. The V segment lost 1 base and the J segment 8 bases; nucleotides outside the gene matches: 12. The CDR3 runs 17 residues. The CDR3 nucleotides read TGCAGCGTTGAAGGTGCCGTGACTAGCGGGAGTGTCTATGAGCAGTTCTTC. Translation: CSVEGAVTSGSVYEQFF.

This clone has more than one count but fewer than ten. The genes are TRBV5-1 and TRBJ1-3, with 9 bases matching TRBD1. The CDR3 is made up of 14 amino acids. J gave up 7 bases and V 4 bases, and 6 bases lay outside the gene matches. Looked up from germline, CDR1 is SGHRS and CDR2 is YFSETQ. The CDR3 sequence is CASSQQGAGNTIYF. CDR3 nucleotides: TGCGCCAGCAGCCAACAGGGGGCGGGTAACACCATATATTTT.

The chain joins TRBV5-4 to TRBJ1-2; 9 positions agree with TRBD1. This CDR3 region has 14 residues. Germline CDR1 SGHNT, CDR2 YYREEE (reference sequence). V gave up 2 bases and J gave up 7 bases; unmatched junction bases: 6. The chain's CDR3 is CASSFDRGGSGYTF. CDR3 in DNA: TGTGCCAGCAGCTTCGACAGGGGGGGCTCTGGCTACACCTTC.

A few counts support this clone. This sequence joins TRBV9 and TRBJ2-3, with 7 bases matching TRBD2. The CDR3 extends over 14 amino acids. Germline CDR1 and CDR2: SGDLS and YYNGEE. V trimming: 3 bases; J trimming: 2 bases; junction bases outside the gene matches: 3. The CDR3 region is CASSATSATDTQYF. The CDR3 DNA reads TGTGCCAGCAGCGCCACTAGCGCCACAGATACGCAGTATTTT.

This clone was observed a few times. This rearrangement joins TRBV28 to TRBJ1-1; D unclear. The CDR3 runs 12 residues. The germline V gene has CDR1 MDHEN and CDR2 SYDVKM. The V gene lost 5 bases and the J gene lost 3 bases, with 7 bases spanning the gap. CDR3 bases: TGTGCCAGCAGTCAACAGTACACTGAAGCTTTCTTT. It yields the protein CASSQQYTEAFF.

The rearrangement joins TRBV13 to TRBJ2-7, with D perhaps matching TRBD1 (6 bases). Trimming removed 1 base from V and 7 bases from J, with 14 bases in between. Germline CDR1 PRHDT, CDR2 FYEKMQ (reference sequence). The CDR3 sequence is 14 residues long. The CDR3 protein is CASSLDGRGMEQYF. CDR3 bases: TGTGCCAGCAGCTTAGACGGCAGGGGAATGGAGCAGTACTTC.

This clone was seen only a few times. The V and J genes are TRBV6-1 and TRBJ2-7; the match to TRBD2 covers 11 bases. The CDR3 extends over 14 amino acids. CDR1 and CDR2 (germline): MNHNS, SASEGT. Trimming took 6 bases from V and 2 from J; bases not matched to a gene: 3. CDR3 in amino acids: CASRGLAAPYEQYF. The DNA for the CDR3 is TGTGCCAGCAGGGGACTAGCGGCTCCCTACGAGCAGTACTTC.

About this clone: This sample also contains other DNA sequences that code for the same CDR3. J is TRBJ2-7 and V is TRBV10-1, with D tentatively TRBD1 (6 bases). The V gene lost 7 bases and the J gene lost 2 bases, with 18 bases spanning the gap. The V gene's germline CDR1 is WNHNN and CDR2 SYGVQD (reference sequence). The CDR3 covers 15 residues. CDR3 protein: CASIIRRRGTYEQYF. Here the CDR3 DNA reads TGCGCCAGCATCATTCGACGCAGGGGCACCTACGAGCAGTACTTC.

This rearrangement joins TRBV28 to TRBJ2-7; maybe TRBD1 (5 bases). Trimming cost V 5 bases and J 6 bases, with 20 bases left between them. The germline V gene encodes CDR1 MDHEN and CDR2 SYDVKM. This CDR3 region has 15 residues. The CDR3 region has the DNA TGTGCCAGCAGTCCAACCAGGGCGCGGCACATCGAGCAGTACTTC. Translated: CASSPTRARHIEQYF. Supplemented by reference TRBV28 and TRBJ2-7, the full variable domain reads DVKVTQSSRYLVKRTGEKVFLECVQDMDHENMFWYRQDPGLGLRLIYFSYDVKMKEKGDIPEGYSVSREKKERFSLILESASTNQTSMYLCASSPTRARHIEQYFGPGTRLTVT.

This sequence joins TRBV15 and TRBJ2-5, with D possibly matching TRBD2 (6 bases). The tail of the sequence fits TRBJ2-7 better, so the J call may be wrong. The CDR3 is made up of 13 amino acids. Germline V CDR1 and CDR2: LNHNV, YYDKDF (reference sequence). In DNA form, the CDR3 reads TGTGCCACCAGCACGGGACTTTCCTACGAGCAGTACTTC. Translation gives CATSTGLSYEQYF.

This clone was recorded a few times. The rearrangement links TRBV25-1 to TRBJ2-7, with D possibly matching TRBD1 (6 bases). V lost 4 bases and J 3 bases, leaving 10 bases between the germline ends. The length of the CDR3 is 13 residues. The germline CDR1 and CDR2 sequences are MGHDK and SYGVNS. Here the CDR3 reads CASSGQENYEQYF. DNA of the CDR3: TGTGCCAGCAGTGGACAGGAGAACTACGAGCAGTACTTC.

The J gene is TRBJ2-3, the V gene TRBV30, with 11 bases identical to TRBD2. CDR3 length equals 16 residues. The germline V gene encodes CDR1 GTSNPN and CDR2 SVGIG (reference sequence). Trimming at V came to 2 bases and at J to 4 bases, leaving 8 bases not matched to a gene. Here the CDR3 reads CAWSRLAGGGPDTQYF. The CDR3 bases are TGTGCCTGGAGTCGGCTAGCGGGGGGCGGGCCAGATACGCAGTATTTT.

The CDR3 sequence: CAIRQNSNQPQHF. CDR3 nucleotide sequence: TGTGCCATAAGACAGAATAGCAATCAGCCCCAGCATTTT. The rearrangement uses TRBV2 and TRBJ1-5, with TRBD1 as a possible D gene (5 bases). This CDR3 is 13 amino acids long. Germline values: CDR1 SNHLY, CDR2 FYNNEI. V lost 10 bases and J 0 bases, leaving 10 bases between the germline ends.

The chain combines TRBV4-3 with TRBJ1-1; TRBD1 might be the D (6 bases). The V end lost 0 bases, the J end lost 1 base, and 12 bases lay between the germline ends. CDR1 LGHNA and CDR2 YSLEER come from the germline V gene. The CDR3 extends over 16 amino acids. The CDR3 sequence is CASSQDPQGWNTEAFF. CDR3 nucleotides: TGCGCCAGCAGCCAAGATCCACAGGGTTGGAACACTGAAGCTTTCTTT.

This clone appeared a few times. The chain recombines TRBV28 with TRBJ2-2; 10 bases fit TRBD2. With V trimmed by 10 bases and J by 0 bases, 8 bases remained unmatched. The length of the CDR3 is 16 residues. CDR1 and CDR2 (germline): MDHEN, SYDVKM. CDR3 in amino acids: CATSLAGSPNTGELFF. As DNA, the CDR3 is TGTGCCACCTCACTAGCGGGAAGTCCGAACACCGGGGAGCTGTTTTTT.

The V and J genes are TRBV7-2 and TRBJ2-3, with 7 positions matching TRBD2. The V segment lost 3 bases and the J segment 10 bases; nucleotides outside the gene matches: 10. The CDR3 totals 14 residues. Germline V lookup: CDR1 SGHTA, CDR2 FQGNSA. CDR3 loop: CASSFPREQGSQYF. The CDR3 coding sequence is TGTGCCAGCAGCTTTCCGCGGGAGCAGGGTTCGCAGTATTTT.